The rows below give T cell receptor beta chains drawn from one sample of a study of blood T cell repertoires in COVID-19. Generated by immunoSEQ multiplex PCR, the TCRdb table keeps only in-frame clones and is missing some. The sample lists some 80,000 clones; roughly 84% were seen once. The sample was peripheral blood. All receptors come from a man aged 45 to 65 with acute or convalescent COVID-19. Both conserved end residues are part of each CDR3. A D gene is named only where the DNA matches it firmly. Only part of the rows carry a size: once, few, many, or a class if the clone is expanded.

clone_size,j_call,v_call,d_call,cdr3_nt,cdr3_aa
NA,TRBJ2-7,TRBV14,TRBD1,TGTGCCAGCAGCCCCGGGACAGGGGTATACGAGCAGTACTTC,CASSPGTGVYEQYF
once,TRBJ2-7,TRBV11-3,TRBD2,TGTGCCAGCAGCTCCGAGACCGGGACTAGCGGAAACTACGAGCAGTACTTC,CASSSETGTSGNYEQYF
NA,TRBJ1-2,TRBV11-1,NA,TGTGCCAGCAGCTTAGCGGGGGGGCTGAACTATGGCTACACCTTC,CASSLAGGLNYGYTF
NA,TRBJ1-6,TRBV10-2,NA,TGCGCCAGCAGTGCAGGCAGGGGACGTTCACCCCTCCACTTT,CASSAGRGRSPLHF
NA,TRBJ2-5,TRBV11-3,TRBD1,TGTGCCAGCAGCCAAGACAGGGTCAGAGAGACCCAGTACTTC,CASSQDRVRETQYF
once,TRBJ1-1,TRBV5-1,TRBD1,TGCGCCAGCAGCTCGGGACAGAAAAAGGAAGCTTTCTTT,CASSSGQKKEAFF
NA,TRBJ1-1,TRBV2,TRBD1,TGTGCCAGCAGTGAAAGGGGACAGGCGAACACTGAAGCTTTCTTT,CASSERGQANTEAFF
few,TRBJ1-5,TRBV19,NA,TGTGCCAGTAGTAGTTGGACAGCAACCAATCAGCCCCAGCATTTT,CASSSWTATNQPQHF
NA,TRBJ2-5,TRBV19,TRBD1,TGTGCCAGTAGTATCGGGACAGGGGTTTTAGAGACCCAGTACTTC,CASSIGTGVLETQYF
NA,TRBJ2-3,TRBV11-3,TRBD1,TGTGCCAGCAGCTTCCTTCGACGGGACAGCCCAGATACGCAGTATTTT,CASSFLRRDSPDTQYF
NA,TRBJ2-1,TRBV9,TRBD1,TGTGCCAGCAGCGTGGACAGGGCCTCCCGCGGTGAGCAGTTCTTC,CASSVDRASRGEQFF
NA,TRBJ1-1,TRBV18,TRBD1,TGTGCCAGCTCACCAAACAGGGGTCACACTGAAGCTTTCTTT,CASSPNRGHTEAFF
NA,TRBJ1-2,TRBV10-3,TRBD1,TGTGCCATCAACCCACAGGGGGCCTATGGCTACACCTTC,CAINPQGAYGYTF
NA,TRBJ1-2,TRBV4-3,NA,TGCGCCAGCAGCCAAGATCTTAACAGGGATGGCTACACCTTC,CASSQDLNRDGYTF
NA,TRBJ2-3,TRBV7-9,TRBD2,TGTGCCAGCAGCTCCGGGACTAGCGTAACGGATACGCAGTATTTT,CASSSGTSVTDTQYF
NA,TRBJ1-1,TRBV10-3,NA,TGTGCCATCAGTGGCGGGGTCAGGGTGAACACTGAAGCTTTCTTT,CAISGGVRVNTEAFF
NA,TRBJ1-2,TRBV19,TRBD1,TGTGCCAGTAGTATTCCCCAGGGACAGGGTTTTGGCTACACCTTC,CASSIPQGQGFGYTF
NA,TRBJ2-7,TRBV30,TRBD2,TGTGCCTGGAGTGTTCCGTGGAGCGGGAGCGGCGAGCAGTACTTC,CAWSVPWSGSGEQYF
NA,TRBJ2-3,TRBV19,TRBD1,TGTGCCAGTAGAGAGGACAGGGACACAGATACGCAGTATTTT,CASREDRDTDTQYF
NA,TRBJ2-7,TRBV25-1,TRBD1,TGTGCCAGCAGTGAATCCAGGACAGGGTCCTACGAGCAGTACTTC,CASSESRTGSYEQYF
NA,TRBJ2-1,TRBV7-8,TRBD1,TGTGCCAGCAGCTTAGGGGGACAGGGGGCGCTCTACAATGAGCAGTTCTTC,CASSLGGQGALYNEQFF
NA,TRBJ2-2,TRBV6-5,TRBD2,TGTGCCAGCAGCGGACTAGCGCTGAACACCGGGGAGCTGTTTTTT,CASSGLALNTGELFF
NA,TRBJ2-7,TRBV20-1,NA,TGCAGTGCTAGAGGCGGGAACGAGCAGTACTTC,CSARGGNEQYF
NA,TRBJ1-6,TRBV10-3,NA,TGTGCCATCAGTGACGGGAGGGGCGGTTCACCCCTCCACTTT,CAISDGRGGSPLHF
NA,TRBJ2-1,TRBV29-1,TRBD2,TGCAGCGTCAGCGGGGGGGCCGGTGTAACCTACAATGAGCAGTTCTTC,CSVSGGAGVTYNEQFF
NA,TRBJ1-2,TRBV6-5,NA,TGTGCCAGCAGTTACTTTCCGGCAGGGCGAGGCTACACCTTC,CASSYFPAGRGYTF
few,TRBJ1-6,TRBV6-5,NA,TGTGCCAGCAGGAGTCAGGGGTTCGATTCACCCCTCCACTTT,CASRSQGFDSPLHF
few,TRBJ1-4,TRBV30,TRBD1,TGTGCCTGGAGTGTGGGACAGGTTAATGAAAAACTGTTTTTT,CAWSVGQVNEKLFF
NA,TRBJ1-6,TRBV3-1/TRBV3-2,NA,TGTGCCAGCAGCCCGGGGGGTTATAATTCACCCCTCCACTTT,CASSPGGYNSPLHF
NA,TRBJ2-5,TRBV19,NA,TGTGCCAGTAGTATCGGAGGGGATAGTCGAGAGACCCAGTACTTC,CASSIGGDSRETQYF
NA,TRBJ1-1,TRBV19,NA,TGTGCCAGTAGTATGGGGGGGGGCACTGAAGCTTTCTTT,CASSMGGGTEAFF
NA,TRBJ2-2,TRBV19,TRBD1,TGTGCCAGTACCACAGGGGGTCACGGGGAGCTGTTTTTT,CASTTGGHGELFF
NA,TRBJ2-1,TRBV19,NA,TGTGCCAGTAGTAACCGCGGAGGCTACAATGAGCAGTTCTTC,CASSNRGGYNEQFF
NA,TRBJ2-1,TRBV27,NA,TGTGCCAGCAGTCCTAGGACTTCCCTACGAGGGCAGTTCTTC,CASSPRTSLRGQFF
NA,TRBJ1-2,TRBV28,TRBD1,TGTGCCAGCAGTCAACAGGGGGCTGGTGGCTACACCTTC,CASSQQGAGGYTF
NA,TRBJ1-2,TRBV27,NA,TGTGCCAGCAGCCCGGGACAACCATCGTATGGCTACACCTTC,CASSPGQPSYGYTF
once,TRBJ2-1,TRBV29-1,NA,TGCAGCGTTGATGACTCAAGCTCCTACAATGAGCAGTTCTTC,CSVDDSSSYNEQFF
few,TRBJ1-4,TRBV12-3/TRBV12-4,TRBD1,TGTGCCAGCAGGCCGCAGGGGGGAAAACTGTTTTTT,CASRPQGGKLFF
NA,TRBJ1-6,TRBV11-2,TRBD1,TGTGCCAGCAGAACGGTCCAGGGGGCTGGGAATTCACCCCTCCACTTT,CASRTVQGAGNSPLHF
NA,TRBJ1-5,TRBV18,TRBD1,TGTGCCAGCTCACCGGGACAGGGGGCCGATCAGCCCCAGCATTTT,CASSPGQGADQPQHF
NA,TRBJ2-1,TRBV18,TRBD2,TGTGCCAGCTCACGACGTTGGACTAGCGGGGGGGGGAGCTCCTACAATGAGCAGTTCTTC,CASSRRWTSGGGSSYNEQFF